Following are 17 T cell receptor beta chains from one sample sequenced in a study of CXCR3-negative and CXCR3-positive naive CD8 T cells. Antigen specificity for these receptors is unknown. Overall study results and limits: CXCR3-expressing naive cells carried TRB CDR3s more hydrophobic than those of CXCR3-negative naive cells.

All TRB cDNA libraries came from 5' RACE performed with UMI labels. TCRdb reprocessed the 5' RACE reads and keeps a single row for each CDR3 protein, giving no DNA. The sample has roughly 130,000 distinct CDR3 sequences, and its top ten clones hold 0.59%. Material for sequencing was naive CXCR3+ CD8+ T cells from blood. Indicated subset: CD45RO-CCR7+CD27+CD95- naive CD8+ T cells expressing CXCR3 (TNR3+). Receptor source: a human donor in good health. Some clones in this sample may be carry-over from other donors' samples.

This chain joins TRBV6-5 and TRBJ2-5; with no DNA, the TCRdb D assignment of TRBD1 cannot be verified. CDR3 length: 16 amino acids. Germline V gene data show CDR1 as MNHEY and CDR2 as SVGAGI. The CDR3 is CASSYSRDRPPRTQYF.

The chain links TRBV28 to TRBJ2-7; TCRdb lists TRBD1, though no DNA is available to test this call. CDR1 and CDR2 from the germline V gene are MDHEN and SYDVKM. The CDR3 length is 15 residues. CDR3 protein: CASSFRGQASYEQYF.

The V gene is TRBV28, the J gene TRBJ1-2. Germline CDR1 reads MDHEN; CDR2 reads SYDVKM. CDR3 length: 14 amino acids. CDR3 loop: CASSLSEVSYGYTF.

This sequence joins TRBV29-1 and TRBJ2-7; TCRdb's D gene call, TRBD2, goes unchecked for lack of DNA. CDR1 is SQVTM, CDR2 ANQGSEA, per germline. The CDR3 totals 13 residues. The CDR3 is CSVEGPSSYEQYF.

The chain couples TRBV28 to TRBJ2-2. Germline assignment: CDR1 MDHEN and CDR2 SYDVKM. The CDR3 contains 14 residues. The CDR3 loop reads CASSLAGSTGELFF.

This sequence joins TRBV7-9 and TRBJ2-4; the TCRdb call, TRBD2, lacks DNA for checking. The CDR3 is made up of 15 amino acids. CDR1 is SEHNR, CDR2 FQNEAQ, per germline (reference sequence). This CDR3 is CASSLASGAKNIQYF. The full variable domain, rest sourced from reference TRBV7-9 and TRBJ2-4, is DTGVSQNPRHKITKRGQNVTFRCDPISEHNRLYWYRQTLGQGPEFLTYFQNEAQLEKSRLLSDRFSAERPKGSFSTLEIQRTEQGDSAMYLCASSLASGAKNIQYFGAGTRLSVL.

CDR3 region: CASSILAGGAYNEQFF. This rearrangement joins TRBV19 to TRBJ2-1; the D call from TCRdb, TRBD2, cannot be confirmed without DNA. This CDR3 has 16 amino acids. Germline V gene sequence: CDR1 LNHDA, CDR2 SQIVND (reference sequence).

V usage is TRBV29-1 and J usage is TRBJ2-7; the D gene TCRdb calls, TRBD1, cannot be checked with no DNA. CDR1 is SQVTM, CDR2 ANQGSEA, per germline. There are 15 residues in the CDR3. The CDR3 loop reads CSVEDSETGSYEQYF.

The CDR3 here is CASSPSRGELFF. This rearrangement joins TRBV7-8 to TRBJ2-2; checking the TCRdb D call of TRBD2 is not possible without DNA. Germline values: CDR1 SGHVS, CDR2 FQNEAQ. The CDR3 loop spans 12 amino acids.

This chain links TRBV6-1 with TRBJ2-7. This CDR3 is 11 amino acids long. From germline, CDR1 is MNHNS and CDR2 SASEGT. The CDR3 loop is CASSERPEQYF.

This chain joins TRBV28 and TRBJ1-3; there is no DNA to check the TCRdb D call of TRBD1. CDR1 and CDR2 (germline): MDHEN, SYDVKM. The length of the CDR3 is 14 residues. The CDR3 here is CASSFSGGRNTIYF.

This chain uses TRBV5-1 with TRBJ2-2; TCRdb gives TRBD1 as the D gene, but with no DNA this cannot be confirmed. The CDR3 is 15 residues long. CDR1 is SGHRS, CDR2 YFSETQ, per germline. CDR3 sequence: CASTLGQGWTGELFF.

The CDR3 sequence is CASSSTGPSDTQYF. This chain connects TRBV12-3 or TRBV12-4 to TRBJ2-3; TCRdb's D gene call, TRBD1, goes unchecked for lack of DNA. This CDR3 comprises 14 residues.

This rearrangement joins TRBV7-3 to TRBJ2-1; lacking DNA, the TRBD1 call made by TCRdb goes unchecked. This CDR3 contains 17 residues. Germline CDR1 and CDR2: SGHTA and FQGTGA. The CDR3 loop is CASSPRPLDWPNNEQFF. Looking up the rest from reference TRBV7-3 and TRBJ2-1 gives the full variable domain: GAGVSQTPSNKVTEKGKYVELRCDPISGHTALYWYRQSLGQGPEFLIYFQGTGAADDSGLPNDRFFAVRPEGSVSTLKIQRTERGDSAVYLCASSPRPLDWPNNEQFFGPGTRLTVL.

The chain uses TRBV12-3 or TRBV12-4 and TRBJ1-6; the D call from TCRdb, TRBD1, cannot be confirmed without DNA. This CDR3 comprises 18 residues. The CDR3 is CASSLARQGAFYNSPLHF.

This chain uses TRBV12-3 or TRBV12-4 with TRBJ2-3. CDR3 length equals 11 residues. The CDR3 region is CASSRIDTQYF.

The V gene is TRBV30, the J gene TRBJ2-1; TCRdb picks TRBD2, but there is no DNA to check that call. The CDR3 consists of 14 residues. CDR1 is GTSNPN and CDR2 is SVGIG in the germline V gene (reference sequence). Here the CDR3 reads CAWSEGGFYNEQFF.